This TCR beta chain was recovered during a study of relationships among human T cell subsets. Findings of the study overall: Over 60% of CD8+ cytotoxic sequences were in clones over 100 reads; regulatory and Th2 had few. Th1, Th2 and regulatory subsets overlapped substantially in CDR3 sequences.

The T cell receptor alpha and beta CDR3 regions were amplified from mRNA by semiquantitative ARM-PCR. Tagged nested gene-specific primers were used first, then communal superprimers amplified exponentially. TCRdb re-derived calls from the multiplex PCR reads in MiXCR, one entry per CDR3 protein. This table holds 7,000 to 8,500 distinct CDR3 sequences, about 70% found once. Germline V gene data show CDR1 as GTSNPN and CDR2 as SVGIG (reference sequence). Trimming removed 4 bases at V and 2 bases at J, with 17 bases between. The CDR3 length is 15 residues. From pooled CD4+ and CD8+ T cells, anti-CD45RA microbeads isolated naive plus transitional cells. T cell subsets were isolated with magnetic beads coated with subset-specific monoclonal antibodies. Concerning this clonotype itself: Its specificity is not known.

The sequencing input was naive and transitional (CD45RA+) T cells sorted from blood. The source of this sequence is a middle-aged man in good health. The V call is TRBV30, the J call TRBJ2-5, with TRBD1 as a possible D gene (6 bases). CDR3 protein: CAWTRGGQGQETQYF. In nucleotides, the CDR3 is TGTGCCTGGACCAGGGGTGGTCAGGGGCAAGAGACCCAGTACTTC. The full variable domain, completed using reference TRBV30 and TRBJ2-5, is SQTIHQWPATLVQPVGSPLSLECTVEGTSNPNLYWYRQAAGRGLQLLFYSVGIGQISSEVPQNLSASRPQDRQFILSSKKLLLSDSGFYLCAWTRGGQGQETQYFGPGTRLLVL.